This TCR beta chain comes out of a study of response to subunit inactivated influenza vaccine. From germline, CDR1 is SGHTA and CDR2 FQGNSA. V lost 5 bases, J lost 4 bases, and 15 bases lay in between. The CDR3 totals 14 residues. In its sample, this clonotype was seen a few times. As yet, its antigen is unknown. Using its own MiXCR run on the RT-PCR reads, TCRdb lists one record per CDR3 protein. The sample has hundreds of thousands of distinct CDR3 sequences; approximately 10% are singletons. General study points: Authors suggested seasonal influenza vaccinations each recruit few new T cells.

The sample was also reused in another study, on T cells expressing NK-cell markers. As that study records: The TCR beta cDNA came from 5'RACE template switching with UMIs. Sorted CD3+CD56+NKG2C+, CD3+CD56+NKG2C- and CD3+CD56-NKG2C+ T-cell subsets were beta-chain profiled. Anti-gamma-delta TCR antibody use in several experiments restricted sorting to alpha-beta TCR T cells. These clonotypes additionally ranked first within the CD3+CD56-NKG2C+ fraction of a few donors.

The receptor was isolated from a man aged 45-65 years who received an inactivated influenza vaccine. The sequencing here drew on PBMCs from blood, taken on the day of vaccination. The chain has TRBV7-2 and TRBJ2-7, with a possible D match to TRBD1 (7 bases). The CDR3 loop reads CASSERAGGYEQYF. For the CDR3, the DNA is TGTGCCAGCAGCGAGAGGGCAGGGGGGTACGAGCAGTACTTC.